This entry features one TCR beta chain sequence. Its matching antigen is unknown. The source of the sample is a study of PD-L1 blockade in urothelial cancer. Looking at the study overall: Patients had received 0 to 3 prior chemotherapy regimens. Treatment start was followed by blood analysis at 3 weeks (second dose) and again at 6 weeks.

Time point indicated: peripheral blood 6 weeks after treatment start. Each patient contributed between 1 and 8 total time points of blood mononuclear cells, pretreatment and during treatment. In germline, CDR1 is SEHNR, CDR2 FQNEAQ (reference sequence). The CDR3 contains 14 residues. Deletions cut 5 bases from V and 4 bases from J, with 13 bases between. Regarding the study as a whole: Those with durable benefit had larger increases in tumor-associated blood clones at 3 weeks.

The method was immunoSEQ multiplex PCR; TCRdb's version includes in-frame clones alone and lacks a portion of them. The sample lists approximately 120,000 clones, around 88% seen once, with roughly 2.3% in the top ten. Sequencing used PBMCs, obtained around atezolizumab (anti-PD-L1) treatment. The clonotype originates from a man in his fifties or sixties with urothelial cancer. The chain is built from TRBV7-9 and TRBJ2-3, with D hard to call. CDR3 protein: CASSPRQDSDTQYF. In nucleotides, the CDR3 is TGTGCCAGCAGCCCCAGGCAGGATTCAGATACGCAGTATTTT.